The sequence of this TCR beta chain was determined in a study of T-cell reconstitution after alpha-beta-depleted transplantation in children. Broader study findings: Reports say that about two months after transplant, the alpha-beta T cells came out of several hundred graft clones that had expanded.

V was cut by 3 bases and J by 2 bases, with 8 bases left in between. The CDR3 covers 14 residues. Unique molecular identifiers were incorporated into the prepared TCRbeta library. Using its own MiXCR run on the PCR reads, TCRdb lists one record per CDR3 protein. The sample contains 600,000 or so distinct CDR3 sequences, about 23% of which appear only once. This clonotype has a count of ten or more. The antigen remains unidentified. The sequences come from PBMCs, mostly from graft donor cells, collected 360 days after TCRalphabeta/CD19-depleted stem cell transplant. This receptor was taken from a boy in the first two years of life who had a stem cell transplant for acute myeloid leukemia, so the T cells may come from the graft donor. This chain connects TRBV12-3 or TRBV12-4 to TRBJ1-3; perhaps TRBD1 as D (5 bases). The CDR3 loop reads CASSFGGAGNTIYF. CDR3 nucleotides: TGTGCCAGCAGTTTTGGGGGGGCTGGAAACACCATATATTTT.